This T cell receptor beta chain is drawn from a study of cytomegalovirus exposure and HLA in healthy donors. Study-level background: An earlier analysis found roughly 110 million unique TCR beta sequences from approximately 190 million T cells. An early release of data contained 75 million to 100 million unique TCRs, which came from HLA-typed donors.

The CDR3 loop spans 14 amino acids. Trimming stripped 0 bases from V and 4 bases from J, with 9 bases between. The germline gives CDR1 LGHNA, CDR2 YSLEER. PCR was performed using 60 Vbeta and 13 Jbeta primers. The protocol was immunoSEQ multiplex PCR, while the TCRdb copy is restricted to in-frame clones and leaves out a portion. The sample gives approximately 140,000 clones, about 80% of which show up once; approximately 3% is in the top ten. The clonotype was recovered from a boy under 10 years old in good health and CMV-seronegative. The chain joins TRBV4-3 to TRBJ2-5; possible D gene TRBD2, 5 bases. Sample: PBMCs. CDR3 coding DNA: TGCGCCAGCAGCCAAGAAGGAGAGGGAGAGACCCAGTACTTC. Residues: CASSQEGEGETQYF.